The clone carrying this TCR beta chain occurred a few times. Its antigen is still unknown. This specimen comes from a study of T cell repertoires in cytomegalovirus infection. The wider study: Shared public TCR beta signatures pointed to both CMV infection and a matching HLA type.

In TCRdb, the reads were re-called with MiXCR into one record per CDR3 protein. The repertoire has roughly 190,000 distinct CDR3 sequences, roughly 9.8% of them found once; the top ten carry about 4.6%. Findings and limits, study-wide: The response measured ex vivo was dominated by TCR beta clonotypes (HLA-C-restricted and CMV-specific). Summed frequency of public TCR beta families distinguished CMV carriers with the relevant HLA.

V lost 2 bases and J 14 bases, leaving 13 bases between the germline ends. CDR3 length equals 13 residues. CDR1 SGHAT and CDR2 FQNNGV come from the germline V gene. J is TRBJ1-6 and V is TRBV11-2, with D perhaps TRBD1 (5 bases). The specimen was PBMCs. This TCR came from a human donor in good health (CMV status not recorded). Some clones in this sample may be carry-over from other donors' samples. The CDR3 DNA sequence: TGTGCCAGCAGCTTAACAGGCAGTAGATCCCTCCACTTT. Translating it yields CASSLTGSRSLHF.